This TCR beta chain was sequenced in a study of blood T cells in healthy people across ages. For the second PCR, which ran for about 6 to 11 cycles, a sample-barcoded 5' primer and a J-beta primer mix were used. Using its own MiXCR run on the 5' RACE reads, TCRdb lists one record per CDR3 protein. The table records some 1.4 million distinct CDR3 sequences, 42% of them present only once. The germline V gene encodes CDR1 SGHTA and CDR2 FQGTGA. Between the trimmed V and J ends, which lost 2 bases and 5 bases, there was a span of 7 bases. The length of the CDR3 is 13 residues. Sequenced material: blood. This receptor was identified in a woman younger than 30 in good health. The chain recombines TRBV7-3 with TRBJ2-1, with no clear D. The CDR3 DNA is TGTGCCAGCAGCTTAGATAAGGACAATGAGCAGTTCTTC. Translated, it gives CASSLDKDNEQFF.